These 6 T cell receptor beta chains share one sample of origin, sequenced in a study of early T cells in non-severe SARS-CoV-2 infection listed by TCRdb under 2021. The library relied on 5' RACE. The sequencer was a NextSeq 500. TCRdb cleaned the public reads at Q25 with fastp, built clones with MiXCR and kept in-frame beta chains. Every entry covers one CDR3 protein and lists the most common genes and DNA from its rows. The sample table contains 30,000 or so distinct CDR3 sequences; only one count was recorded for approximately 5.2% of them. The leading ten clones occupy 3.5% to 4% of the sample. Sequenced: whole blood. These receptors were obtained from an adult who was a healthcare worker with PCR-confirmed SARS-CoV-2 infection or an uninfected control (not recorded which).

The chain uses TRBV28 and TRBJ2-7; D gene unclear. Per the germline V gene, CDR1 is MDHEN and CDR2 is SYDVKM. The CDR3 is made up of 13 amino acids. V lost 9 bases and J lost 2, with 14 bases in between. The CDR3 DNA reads TGTGCCAGTCAACGTACCGAGGCCTACGAGCAGTACTTC. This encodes CASQRTEAYEQYF.

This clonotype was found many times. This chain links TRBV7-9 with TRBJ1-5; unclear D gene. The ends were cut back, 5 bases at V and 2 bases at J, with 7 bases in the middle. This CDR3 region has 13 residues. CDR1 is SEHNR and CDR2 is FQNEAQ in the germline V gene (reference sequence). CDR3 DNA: TGTGCCAGCAGCCTGTCCGGCAATCAGCCCCAGCATTTT. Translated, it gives CASSLSGNQPQHF.

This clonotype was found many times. Here the CDR3 reads CAISESAEGNTQYF. As DNA, the CDR3 is TGTGCCATCAGTGAGTCTGCAGAGGGAAATACGCAGTATTTT. The chain has TRBV10-3 and TRBJ2-3; D might be TRBD2 (5 bases). There are 14 residues in the CDR3. V was cut by 0 bases and J by 7 bases, with 11 bases left in between. Germline-derived CDR1 and CDR2 are ENHRY and SYGVKD.

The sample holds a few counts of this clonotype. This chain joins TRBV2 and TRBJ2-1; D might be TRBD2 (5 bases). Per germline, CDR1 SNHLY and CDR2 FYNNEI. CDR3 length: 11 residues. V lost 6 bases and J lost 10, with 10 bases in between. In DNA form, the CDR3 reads TGTGCCAGCAGCCAAGCGGAGGAGCAGTTCTTC. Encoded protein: CASSQAEEQFF.

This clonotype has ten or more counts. CDR3 nucleotides: TGTGCCATCAGTGTAAGGACTAGCGGGTCCAGTGAGCAGTTCTTC. Its translation is CAISVRTSGSSEQFF. This chain connects TRBV10-3 to TRBJ2-1; TRBD2 matches 11 bases. Germline CDR1 and CDR2: ENHRY and SYGVKD. V dropped 4 bases and J dropped 9; count of bases not matched to a gene: 8. The CDR3 consists of 15 residues.

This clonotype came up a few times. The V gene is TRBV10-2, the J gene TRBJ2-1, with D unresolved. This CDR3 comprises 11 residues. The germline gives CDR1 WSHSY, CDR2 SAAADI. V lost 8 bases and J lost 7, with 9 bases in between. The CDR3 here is CASSLGNEQFF. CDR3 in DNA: TGCGCCAGCTCCCTAGGAAATGAGCAGTTCTTC.